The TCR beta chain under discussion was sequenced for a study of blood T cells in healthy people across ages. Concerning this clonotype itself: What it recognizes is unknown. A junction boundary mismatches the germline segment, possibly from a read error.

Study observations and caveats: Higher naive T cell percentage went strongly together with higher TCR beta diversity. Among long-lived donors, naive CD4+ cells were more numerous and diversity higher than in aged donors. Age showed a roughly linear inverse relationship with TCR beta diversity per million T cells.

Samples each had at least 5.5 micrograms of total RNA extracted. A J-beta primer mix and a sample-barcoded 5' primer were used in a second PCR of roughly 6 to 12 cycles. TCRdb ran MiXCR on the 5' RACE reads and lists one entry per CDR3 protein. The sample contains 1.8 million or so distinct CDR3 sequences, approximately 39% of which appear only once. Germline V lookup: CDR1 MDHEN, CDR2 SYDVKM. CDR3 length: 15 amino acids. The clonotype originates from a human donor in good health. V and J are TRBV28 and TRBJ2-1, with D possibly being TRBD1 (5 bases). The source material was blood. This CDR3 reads CAGSPRASNYNEQFF. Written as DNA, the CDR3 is TGTGCCGGCAGTCCCAGGGCGTCTAACTACAATGAGCAGTTCTTC.